The next 20 T cell receptor beta chains were all read from a single sample in a study of blood T cell repertoires in COVID-19. Measured with immunoSEQ multiplex PCR; TCRdb has only the in-frame clones, and not every one. The repertoire includes some 310,000 clones, 85% to 90% of them detected once, and less than 9.5% sits in the top ten. Sequenced material: PBMCs or T cells enriched from blood (not recorded which). The receptors here all came from a young woman who had recovered from COVID-19.

The genes are TRBV3-1 (or the pseudogene TRBV3-2) and TRBJ2-7; TRBD1 matches 7 bases. In germline, CDR1 is LGHDT, CDR2 YNNKEL (reference sequence). The CDR3 loop spans 15 amino acids. Trimming removed 1 base from V and 5 bases from J; junction bases left unmatched: 8. CDR3 residues: CASSQGQGGQDEQYF. The CDR3 DNA reads as TGTGCCAGCAGCCAAGGGCAAGGGGGCCAGGACGAGCAGTACTTC.

This clone has just one count. The chain uses TRBV6-6 and TRBJ1-6; D might be TRBD1 (5 bases). V lost 2 bases, J lost 11 bases, and 16 bases lay in between. Germline CDR1 MNHNY, CDR2 SVGAGI (reference sequence). The CDR3 loop spans 15 amino acids. CDR3 in DNA: TGTGCCAGCAGTTACCCGCCCGGGGGTGGGGCACCCCTCCACTTT. Translating it yields CASSYPPGGGAPLHF.

The V and J genes are TRBV14 and TRBJ2-3; TRBD1 is a possible D gene (6 bases). The CDR3 has 15 amino acids. Germline CDR1 SGHDN, CDR2 FVKESK. The V end lost 4 bases, the J end lost 1 base, and 12 bases lay between the germline ends. The CDR3 DNA reads TGTGCCAGCAGCCCACAGGGCGCCCGCACAGATACGCAGTATTTT. This gives the protein CASSPQGARTDTQYF.

Written as DNA, the CDR3 is TGCAGCGTTGAAATGGTAGCGGGAGTGGGGGAGACCCAGTACTTC. It yields the protein CSVEMVAGVGETQYF. The chain carries TRBV29-1 and TRBJ2-5, with 9 bases matching TRBD2. Per the germline V gene, CDR1 is SQVTM and CDR2 is ANQGSEA. CDR3 length equals 15 residues. J was trimmed by 5 bases and V by 2 bases; bases with no gene match: 9.

The rearrangement links TRBV10-3 to TRBJ2-7, with 10 bases fitting TRBD1. The CDR3 contains 15 residues. CDR1 and CDR2 from the germline V gene are ENHRY and SYGVKD. J lost 5 bases, V lost 10 bases, and 14 bases had no gene match. Written as DNA, the CDR3 is TGTGCCACCGGAAAGGTGGACAGGGGGAGGAACGAGCAGTACTTC. It encodes CATGKVDRGRNEQYF.

The chain has TRBV7-2 and TRBJ1-5; a weak D match, TRBD1 (6 bases). CDR1 and CDR2 from the germline V gene are SGHTA and FQGNSA. Trimming cost V 6 bases and J 5 bases, with 11 bases left between them. CDR3 size: 13 residues. For the CDR3, the DNA is TGTGCCAGCAGTAACAGGGCCGATCAGCCCCAGCATTTT. This encodes CASSNRADQPQHF. The whole variable domain, filled in from reference TRBV7-2 and TRBJ1-5, reads GAGVSQSPSNKVTEKGKDVELRCDPISGHTALYWYRQSLGQGLEFLIYFQGNSAPDKSGLPSDRFSAERTGGSVSTLTIQRTQQEDSAVYLCASSNRADQPQHFGDGTRLSIL.

The CDR3 is CASSSSPGYGYTF. Here the CDR3 DNA reads TGTGCCAGCAGCAGCTCCCCGGGGTATGGCTACACCTTC. V and J are TRBV27 and TRBJ1-2; D gene uncertain. This CDR3 region has 13 residues. In germline, CDR1 is MNHEY, CDR2 SMNVEV (reference sequence). V shed 6 bases and J shed 5 bases, with 13 bases lying between them.

This sequence joins TRBV6-5 and TRBJ1-5, with TRBD1 matching 7 bases. CDR1 is MNHEY and CDR2 is SVGAGI in the germline V gene. With V trimmed by 4 bases and J by 5 bases, 5 bases remained unmatched. The CDR3 covers 14 residues. The CDR3 loop reads CASSLDRRDQPQHF. CDR3 nucleotides: TGTGCCAGCAGTTTGGACAGGCGTGATCAGCCCCAGCATTTT.

Details on this clone: Germline and junction disagree at one end, which may indicate a read error. The gene calls are TRBV4-3 and TRBJ2-5, with unresolved D. Looked up from germline, CDR1 is LGHNA and CDR2 is YSLEER. The CDR3 is 14 residues long. CDR3 residues: CAGSQDRVEETQYF. The CDR3 coding sequence is TGCGCCGGCAGCCAAGACCGAGTAGAAGAGACCCAGTACTTC.

This clone came up once. The genes are TRBV3-1 (or the pseudogene TRBV3-2) and TRBJ2-7; D possibly corresponds to TRBD1 (6 bases). The CDR3 length is 15 residues. Per germline, CDR1 LGHDT and CDR2 YNNKEL (reference sequence). Trimming left V 1 base short and J 4 bases short, with 14 bases between. CDR3 sequence: CASSQATGISYEQYF. CDR3 DNA: TGTGCCAGCAGCCAAGCAACAGGGATCTCATACGAGCAGTACTTC.

This clone was observed a single time. V is TRBV29-1 and J is TRBJ2-7; TRBD1 matches at 9 bases. Trimming cost V 7 bases and J 10 bases; bases outside gene matches: 8. CDR1 is SQVTM, CDR2 ANQGSEA, per germline. The CDR3 sequence is 11 residues long. CDR3 sequence (DNA): TGCAGCGCTGCGGGACAGGGAAAACAGTACTTC. It codes for CSAAGQGKQYF.

This chain uses TRBV21-1 with TRBJ2-5; the table calls TRBD1, which could not be checked here. TRBV21-1 counts as a pseudogene. The CDR3 has 14 amino acids. For the CDR3, the DNA is TGTGCCAGCCTCACCGAGGGGGCGAGGGAGACCCAGTACTTC. This encodes CASLTEGARETQYF.

V usage is TRBV5-1 and J usage is TRBJ1-1, with 8 bases fitting TRBD1. V shed 3 bases and J 4 bases; nucleotides not matched to a gene: 11. Germline lookup yields CDR1 SGHRS and CDR2 YFSETQ. CDR3 size: 16 residues. CDR3 nucleotides: TGCGCCAGCAGCTCTATCCCGACAGGGGAGGTCACTGAAGCTTTCTTT. This sequence encodes CASSSIPTGEVTEAFF.

V and J are TRBV9 and TRBJ1-3; TRBD1 matches at 7 bases. The CDR3 is 15 residues long. Germline CDR1 reads SGDLS; CDR2 reads YYNGEE. Trimming at V came to 2 bases and at J to 0 bases, leaving 2 bases not matched to a gene. The CDR3 loop is CASSVTGLSGNTIYF. CDR3 bases: TGTGCCAGCAGCGTGACAGGGCTCTCTGGAAACACCATATATTTT.

The V and J genes are TRBV30 and TRBJ1-2, with 7 bases lining up with TRBD1. CDR3 length: 16 residues. V was clipped by 8 bases and J by 5 bases; unmatched bases: 20. CDR1 is GTSNPN, CDR2 SVGIG, per germline (reference sequence). CDR3 sequence reads: CAGPAFSGTVFYGYTF. The CDR3 DNA is TGTGCCGGACCCGCCTTTAGCGGGACAGTGTTTTATGGCTACACCTTC.

This rearrangement joins TRBV4-1 to TRBJ2-3; D may be TRBD1 (6 bases). Germline CDR1 MGHRA, CDR2 YSYEKL. Trimming took off 1 base at V and 0 bases at J, with 14 bases between the two ends. The CDR3 loop spans 17 amino acids. The CDR3 DNA reads as TGCGCCAGCAGCCAAGTCAGGGGTCCTGGTAGCACAGATACGCAGTATTTT. Protein: CASSQVRGPGSTDTQYF.

The chain carries TRBV18 and TRBJ2-1; D is perhaps TRBD2 (5 bases). The CDR3 length is 13 residues. The V end lost 4 bases, the J end lost 10 bases, and 14 bases lay between the germline ends. CDR1 and CDR2 from the germline V gene are KGHSH and LQKENI. The CDR3 region is CASSLPRLAEQFF. CDR3 in DNA: TGTGCCAGCTCACTCCCCCGATTAGCGGAGCAGTTCTTC. Variable domain in full (rest from reference TRBV18 and TRBJ2-1): NAGVMQNPRHLVRRRGQEARLRCSPMKGHSHVYWYRQLPEEGLKFMVYLQKENIIDESGMPKERFSAEFPKEGPSILRIQQVVRGDSAAYFCASSLPRLAEQFFGPGTRLTVL.

V gene TRBV27 combines with J gene TRBJ2-1; TRBD1 matches at 10 bases. The CDR3 runs 17 residues. Germline CDR1 MNHEY, CDR2 SMNVEV (reference sequence). V dropped 3 bases and J dropped 3; count of bases not matched to a gene: 8. In DNA, the CDR3 is TGTGCCAGCAGTTTCGTGGCGGGGACAGGGGTCTACAATGAGCAGTTCTTC. Its translation is CASSFVAGTGVYNEQFF.

The rearrangement links TRBV5-1 to TRBJ2-7; 9 nucleotides match TRBD1. This CDR3 is built from 15 residues. The germline CDR1 and CDR2 sequences are SGHRS and YFSETQ. With 1 base clipped from V and 3 bases from J, the junction kept 5 bases outside the gene matches. The CDR3 bases are TGCGCCAGCAGCTTGCTCTTGGACAGGGGCTACGAGCAGTACTTC. This sequence encodes CASSLLLDRGYEQYF.

The genes are TRBV10-3 and TRBJ1-2, with 10 bases identical to TRBD1. This CDR3 contains 15 residues. The V gene's germline CDR1 is ENHRY and CDR2 SYGVKD. After removal of 6 bases from V and 8 bases from J, the junction contained 12 bases not matched to a gene. The CDR3 DNA sequence: TGTGCCATCAGCAAACCGGGACAGGGGCTGGGGGGCTACACCTTC. This sequence encodes CAISKPGQGLGGYTF.